Listed below are T cell receptor beta chains from one sample, sequenced in a study of shared clonotypes between healthy human individuals. Profiled with immunoSEQ multiplex PCR; TCRdb holds only in-frame clones, not every one. The sample has more than 2 million clones, 95% seen once; the top ten hold 0.1% to 0.15%. The sample consisted of naive CD4+ T cells sorted from blood. These receptors all stem from a man in his late teens or twenties in good health. Each CDR3 is given with its conserved first and last residue. The order of the fields is D gene, J gene, clone size, V gene, CDR3 DNA, CDR3 protein. A D gene is named only where the DNA matches it firmly. The size of a clone is reported for some rows only, either as once, few or many, or as a class for expanded clones.

. | TRBJ1-2 | . | TRBV4-2 | TGTGCCAGCAGCCCCGACATAGCTAACTATGGCTACACCTTC | CASSPDIANYGYTF
. | TRBJ1-2 | . | TRBV25-1 | TGTGCCAGCAGTCTTACACCCCTCTATGGCTACACCTTC | CASSLTPLYGYTF
. | TRBJ1-2 | few | TRBV6-5 | TGTGCCAGCGCGTGGGCCGGCTACACCTTC | CASAWAGYTF
. | TRBJ1-2 | . | TRBV29-1 | TGCAGCGTTGCAGGAGGGGATGGCTACACCTTC | CSVAGGDGYTF
. | TRBJ2-3 | . | TRBV19 | TGTGCCAGCCGGATCCGGGACTCTGGAGTAGATACGCAGTATTTT | CASRIRDSGVDTQYF
. | TRBJ1-1 | . | TRBV30 | TGTGCCTGGAGTGTACTAAGTTGGGGGCTCGAAGCTTTCTTT | CAWSVLSWGLEAFF
. | TRBJ2-3 | . | TRBV11-2 | TGTGCCAGCAGCTTAAGGGGGGTCCCAGATACGCAGTATTTT | CASSLRGVPDTQYF
. | TRBJ1-2 | . | TRBV5-1 | TGCGCCAGCAGCTCCTCATTCAACCCGCAGATATTCTATGGCTACACCTTC | CASSSSFNPQIFYGYTF
TRBD1 | TRBJ2-7 | . | TRBV6-4 | TGTGCCAGCAGTTTCGACGAGGGGGCCGAGCAGTACTTC | CASSFDEGAEQYF
TRBD1 | TRBJ1-6 | few | TRBV6-5 | TGTGCCAGTCGGGGCGCAGGGGGACCCCTCCACTTT | CASRGAGGPLHF
. | TRBJ1-4 | . | TRBV5-8 | TGTGCCAGCAGCTTGGGAGGACTTAGAGGAGAAAAACTGTTTTTT | CASSLGGLRGEKLFF
. | TRBJ2-2 | . | TRBV5-1 | TGCGCCAGCAGCTTGGGATCCACCGGGGAGCTGTTTTTT | CASSLGSTGELFF
. | TRBJ2-3 | . | TRBV7-7 | TGTGCTAGCAGCTCGGGGTCAGATACGCAGTATTTT | CASSSGSDTQYF
TRBD1 | TRBJ2-2 | . | TRBV5-6 | TGTGCCAGCAGCCGCCGGACAGGGTGGGACGGGGAGCTGTTTTTT | CASSRRTGWDGELFF
. | TRBJ2-5 | . | TRBV5-4 | TGTGCCAGCAGCTCGGGGACTGGAGAGACCCAGTACTTC | CASSSGTGETQYF
. | TRBJ2-6 | . | TRBV5-1 | TGCGCCAGCAGCACAGACTCCTCCTGGGCCAACGTCCTGACTTTC | CASSTDSSWANVLTF
TRBD1 | TRBJ2-3 | few | TRBV4-3 | TGCGCCAGCAGCCAAGCCGGACAGGGATGGCATACGCAGTATTTT | CASSQAGQGWHTQYF
. | TRBJ2-7 | . | TRBV6-5 | TGTGCCAGCAGTTCAACCGGGGAGCAGTACTTC | CASSSTGEQYF
TRBD1 | TRBJ2-7 | . | TRBV6-5 | TGTGCCAGCAGTTACGGGACAGGGAGGGCGGAGCAGTACTTC | CASSYGTGRAEQYF
. | TRBJ2-1 | . | TRBV29-1 | TGCAGCGTTGTCGGACTGCCTGAGAGCTACAATGAGCAGTTCTTC | CSVVGLPESYNEQFF
. | TRBJ2-7 | once | TRBV11-2 | TGTGCCAGCAGCTCGGGACGCGTGCCCTACGAGCAGTACTTC | CASSSGRVPYEQYF
TRBD1 | TRBJ2-7 | . | TRBV18 | TGTGCCAGCTCACCACCGGGGGACAGGGTCTACGAGCAGTACTTC | CASSPPGDRVYEQYF
. | TRBJ1-1 | once | TRBV29-1 | TGCAGCGTTGCACGAGGGACTGAAGCTTTCTTT | CSVARGTEAFF
TRBD1 | TRBJ2-1 | . | TRBV29-1 | TGCAGCGTTGAGACGACAGGGGGAGGGAATGAGCAGTTCTTC | CSVETTGGGNEQFF
. | TRBJ2-3 | . | TRBV7-2 | TGTGCCAGCAGCTTAGTTGGTAGCGGCGGCACAGATACGCAGTATTTT | CASSLVGSGGTDTQYF
TRBD2 | TRBJ2-3 | . | TRBV11-2 | TGTGCCAGCAGCCGCAATAGGGCTAGCGGGAGGGCTAGCACAGATACGCAGTATTTT | CASSRNRASGRASTDTQYF
. | TRBJ1-6 | . | TRBV5-1 | TGCGCCAGCAGCTTGGGACAGGATTCACCCCTCCACTTT | CASSLGQDSPLHF
TRBD1 | TRBJ1-5 | . | TRBV2 | TGTGCCAGCAGTGGGGACAGTGGACGGCAGCCCCAGCATTTT | CASSGDSGRQPQHF
. | TRBJ2-6 | . | TRBV5-1 | TGCGCCAGCAGCTTGGAGGGGCAAGGGGCCAACGTCCTGACTTTC | CASSLEGQGANVLTF
. | TRBJ2-3 | . | TRBV27 | TGTGCCAGCAGTCCGGGACGGCCGAGAGGCACAGATACGCAGTATTTT | CASSPGRPRGTDTQYF
. | TRBJ1-1 | . | TRBV30 | TGTGCCTGGGGAGGAACGAACACTGAAGCTTTCTTT | CAWGGTNTEAFF
TRBD2 | TRBJ2-3 | . | TRBV6-5 | TGTGCCAGCCGCCTAAGCGGGAGGTCAGATACGCAGTATTTT | CASRLSGRSDTQYF
TRBD1 | TRBJ1-6 | . | TRBV5-1 | TGCGCCAGCAGCTCCATACAGGGGGTCGGATATTCACCCCTCCACTTT | CASSSIQGVGYSPLHF
TRBD2 | TRBJ2-7 | . | TRBV29-1 | TGCAGCGTCTCTAGCGGGGACTACGAGCAGTACTTC | CSVSSGDYEQYF
. | TRBJ1-2 | . | TRBV12-5 | TGTGCTAGTGGTTCTGGACGCGGCTACACCTTC | CASGSGRGYTF
. | TRBJ2-3 | . | TRBV30 | TGTGCCTGGAGTGTTGGGACATCCAGCAGCACAGATACGCAGTATTTT | CAWSVGTSSSTDTQYF
. | TRBJ1-5 | . | TRBV14 | TGTGCCAGCAGCCAAGATCTGGTGGAGAAAACCGAGATCTATAGCAATCAGCCCCAGCATTTT | CASSQDLVEKTEIYSNQPQHF
TRBD1 | TRBJ1-6 | . | TRBV28 | TGTGCCAGCAGAGAACTTACCGGGACAGGGGTTTCACCCCTCCACTTT | CASRELTGTGVSPLHF
TRBD1 | TRBJ1-2 | . | TRBV4-1 | TGCGCCAGCAGCCAAGATTCGGGACAGGGAGGAGGGTTAGGCTATGGCTACACCTTC | CASSQDSGQGGGLGYGYTF
. | TRBJ1-1 | . | TRBV2 | TGTGCCAGTACACTGCAGTTGTACACTGAAGCTTTCTTT | CASTLQLYTEAFF
. | TRBJ1-5 | . | TRBV7-2 | TGTGCCAGCAGCTTAGGAACCAATCAGCCCCAGCATTTT | CASSLGTNQPQHF
. | TRBJ2-3 | . | TRBV5-1 | TGCGCCAGCAGCTTGGAGGGCACTGTCACAGATACGCAGTATTTT | CASSLEGTVTDTQYF
TRBD1 | TRBJ1-4 | . | TRBV29-1 | TGCAGCGCTACGCGGGGGACAGGGACAACTAATGAAAAACTGTTTTTT | CSATRGTGTTNEKLFF
TRBD1 | TRBJ1-6 | . | TRBV30 | TGTGCCTGGGGACAGGGGGCTGATTCACCCCTCCACTTT | CAWGQGADSPLHF
. | TRBJ1-2 | . | TRBV6-5 | TGTGCCAGCAGTTACTCGAGAGTAGGGGATGGCTACACCTTC | CASSYSRVGDGYTF
. | TRBJ1-1 | . | TRBV5-1 | TGCGCCAGCAGCTTGAAGGGGGACACTGAAGCTTTCTTT | CASSLKGDTEAFF
. | TRBJ2-5 | . | TRBV6-1 | TGTGCCAGCACGGACGGCGGAGAGACCCAGTACTTC | CASTDGGETQYF
TRBD1 | TRBJ2-3 | . | TRBV6-5 | TGTGCCAGCAGACAGGGGGAAAGGGTTTACGGTACGCAGTATTTT | CASRQGERVYGTQYF
. | TRBJ2-1 | once | TRBV18 | TGTGCCAGCTCACCACCGGGTCAAAATGAGCAGTTCTTC | CASSPPGQNEQFF
. | TRBJ2-5 | once | TRBV5-1 | TGCGCCAGCAGCTCCGGGATTTCTGTACGGGAGACCCAGTACTTC | CASSSGISVRETQYF
TRBD1 | TRBJ2-7 | . | TRBV6-5 | TGTGCCAGCAGTTGGGACAGGGGATCCTACGAGCAGTACTTC | CASSWDRGSYEQYF
. | TRBJ2-2 | . | TRBV7-2 | TGTGCCAGCAGCTTAGCTCCGGCCGGGGAGCTGTTTTTT | CASSLAPAGELFF
TRBD1 | TRBJ2-2 | . | TRBV11-2 | TGTGCCAGCGAAGACAGGGTCGTAACCGGGGAGCTGTTTTTT | CASEDRVVTGELFF
. | TRBJ2-7 | . | TRBV27 | TGTGCCAGCAGTACAAGGACAACATACGCCTACGAGCAGTACTTC | CASSTRTTYAYEQYF
. | TRBJ2-2 | . | TRBV4-2 | TGTGCCAGCAGCCAAGGAGGGACGGGCGGGGCCGGGGAGCTGTTTTTT | CASSQGGTGGAGELFF